One and the same sample provided the 3 T cell receptor beta chains below, sequenced in a study of cytomegalovirus exposure and HLA in healthy donors. Assay used: immunoSEQ multiplex PCR; TCRdb lists only in-frame clones, some missing. The top ten hold about 2% of the sample, which has approximately 120,000 clones, roughly 89% seen once. Sequencing was performed on PBMCs. The receptors here all came from a woman under 30 in good health and CMV-seronegative.

The chain links TRBV4-2 to TRBJ2-5, with 13 bases matching TRBD2. The germline V gene encodes CDR1 LGHNA and CDR2 YNFKEQ. After removal of 2 bases from V and 5 bases from J, the junction contained 5 bases not matched to a gene. CDR3 size: 16 residues. The CDR3 sequence is CASSQHPTSGRETQYF. The DNA of the CDR3 is TGTGCCAGCAGCCAACACCCGACTAGCGGGAGGGAGACCCAGTACTTC.

The CDR3 sequence is CASSLYGANVLTF. CDR3 nucleotides: TGTGCCAGCAGCCTCTATGGGGCCAACGTCCTGACTTTC. This sequence joins TRBV7-2 and TRBJ2-6; unclear D gene. Germline-derived CDR1 and CDR2 are SGHTA and FQGNSA. The length of the CDR3 is 13 residues. The ends were cut back, 5 bases at V and 3 bases at J, with 5 bases in the middle.

The chain employs TRBV9 and TRBJ2-5; 7 bases align to TRBD1. Trimming took 3 bases from V and 4 from J; bases not matched to a gene: 6. This CDR3 comprises 14 residues. Germline CDR1 SGDLS, CDR2 YYNGEE. In nucleotides, the CDR3 is TGTGCCAGCAGCGCCACACAGGGGCCAGAGACCCAGTACTTC. Protein sequence: CASSATQGPETQYF.